Detailed here is one T cell receptor (beta chain). Its matching antigen is unknown. Diagnoses were made from clinical symptoms, serum measures (thyroxine and TRAb), thyroid ultrasound and orbital computed tomography. The data originate from a study of T cells in Graves' hyperthyroidism and ophthalmopathy. The CDR3 contains 11 residues. CDR1 MDHEN and CDR2 SYDVKM come from the germline V gene. Trimming removed 10 bases from V and 8 bases from J; junction bases left unmatched: 4. RNA transcripts were the template for amplifying TCR beta CDR3 regions. First-round RT-PCR with HTBI primers amplified the TCR CDR3 region. TCRdb re-called the multiplex PCR reads through MiXCR, storing one row per CDR3 protein. The sample contains some 740,000 distinct CDR3 sequences, 13% to 15% of which appear only once. General study results and limits: Most expanded thyroid clonotypes above 0.001 also appeared in blood.

Sequenced input: blood. This chain joins TRBV28 and TRBJ1-4, with 7 bases fitting TRBD1. The receptor was isolated from a woman between 18 and 30 years old with Graves' hyperthyroidism. CDR3 in amino acids: CATRGVEKLFF. The CDR3 DNA follows: TGTGCCACCAGGGGGGTCGAAAAACTGTTTTTT.